Shown below are 2 T cell receptor beta chains from a single sample sequenced in a study of T cells in Graves' hyperthyroidism and ophthalmopathy. Amplification of TCR beta CDR3 regions was performed using RNA transcripts as template. The HTBI primer set drove a first-round RT-PCR of the TCR CDR3. TCRdb reprocessed the multiplex PCR reads with MiXCR, giving one entry per CDR3 protein. The table includes about 350,000 distinct CDR3 sequences, approximately 15% detected once. Source material: blood. All receptors come from a woman aged 25-40 years with Graves' hyperthyroidism.

This clonotype was seen repeatedly, ten times or more. The rearrangement uses TRBV7-9 and TRBJ2-1; 8 bases align to TRBD2. CDR1 and CDR2 (germline): SEHNR, FQNEAQ (reference sequence). Trimming cost V 7 bases and J 3 bases; bases outside gene matches: 8. CDR3 size: 15 residues. DNA of the CDR3: TGTGCCAGCATCGGAGCGGGGGCAGACTACAATGAGCAGTTCTTC. Its translation: CASIGAGADYNEQFF.

This clonotype was seen a few times. This chain joins TRBV7-4 and TRBJ2-5, with TRBD2 identical over 9 bases. V shed 4 bases, J shed 6 bases, and the junction held 9 bases outside the gene matches. The V gene's germline CDR1 is SGHVT and CDR2 SQSDAQ. The CDR3 loop spans 15 amino acids. The CDR3: CASSSTAGGPKTQYF. CDR3 nucleotide sequence: TGTGCCAGCAGCTCCACGGCGGGAGGGCCGAAGACCCAGTACTTC.